The 8 T cell receptor beta chains presented below share a single source sample, sequenced in a study of PD-L1 blockade in urothelial cancer. The time point: pretreatment peripheral blood. Assay used: immunoSEQ multiplex PCR; TCRdb lists only in-frame clones, some missing. The sample records about 95,000 clones, around 90% being singletons. Sequencing used PBMCs, obtained around atezolizumab (anti-PD-L1) treatment. These receptors came from a man in his fifties or sixties with urothelial cancer.

The chain links TRBV10-3 to TRBJ2-5, with D possibly TRBD1 on 5 matching bases. V was shortened by 7 bases and J by 3 bases, with 12 bases between the two germline ends. CDR1 ENHRY and CDR2 SYGVKD come from the germline V gene. This CDR3 has 13 amino acids. The CDR3 region has the DNA TGTGCCATCAAACAACAGGATGAAGAGACCCAGTACTTC. It is translated as CAIKQQDEETQYF.

In DNA form, the CDR3 reads TGCGCCAGCAGCTTACCCCGACTAGCGGGGGGCCAAGAGACCCAGTACTTC. Its protein product is CASSLPRLAGGQETQYF. This chain connects TRBV5-1 to TRBJ2-5, with 13 bases lining up with TRBD2. The V gene end was trimmed by 2 bases and the J gene end by 1 base; junction bases not matched to a gene: 5. The CDR3 is made up of 17 amino acids. Germline V gene sequence: CDR1 SGHRS, CDR2 YFSETQ.

The CDR3 is CSVSRTESYEQYF. In nucleotides, the CDR3 is TGCAGCGTCTCTAGGACAGAAAGCTACGAGCAGTACTTC. The chain is built from TRBV29-1 and TRBJ2-7; D perhaps matches TRBD1 (6 bases). The V end was cut by 6 bases, the J end by 3 bases, with 15 bases between. The CDR3 sequence is 13 residues long. Germline assignment: CDR1 SQVTM and CDR2 ANQGSEA.

The chain couples TRBV9 to TRBJ2-5; 10 bases line up with TRBD1. The CDR3 length is 18 residues. Unmatched junction bases numbered 15, after V lost 3 bases and J lost 4 bases. The germline V gene encodes CDR1 SGDLS and CDR2 YYNGEE. The CDR3 DNA reads TGTGCCAGCAGCGAGGGAACCGGGACAGGGGTTTTGGGAGAGACCCAGTACTTC. It is translated as CASSEGTGTGVLGETQYF.

The chain's CDR3 is CASSLEEQGAVYTF. CDR3 bases: TGCGCCAGCAGCCTCGAAGAACAGGGGGCCGTCTACACCTTC. V is TRBV4-1 and J is TRBJ1-2; 9 positions agree with TRBD1. Germline CDR1 is MGHRA and CDR2 is YSYEKL. J lost 10 bases, V lost 4 bases, and 10 bases had no gene match. This CDR3 contains 14 residues.

V gene TRBV28 combines with J gene TRBJ1-1; 7 bases match TRBD1. Germline CDR1 is MDHEN and CDR2 is SYDVKM. After removal of 6 bases from V and 4 bases from J, the junction contained 14 bases not matched to a gene. This CDR3 has 16 residues. CDR3 protein: CASSVAAEGARTEAFF. CDR3 nucleotides: TGTGCCAGCAGCGTGGCCGCTGAGGGGGCGCGCACTGAAGCTTTCTTT. The variable domain in full, completed from reference TRBV28 and TRBJ1-1, reads DVKVTQSSRYLVKRTGEKVFLECVQDMDHENMFWYRQDPGLGLRLIYFSYDVKMKEKGDIPEGYSVSREKKERFSLILESASTNQTSMYLCASSVAAEGARTEAFFGQGTRLTVV.

CDR3 sequence: CASGYRDRGETQYF. CDR3 bases: TGTGCCAGCGGTTACCGGGACAGGGGCGAGACCCAGTACTTC. The J gene is TRBJ2-5, the V gene TRBV5-6, with TRBD1 matching over 10 bases. The CDR3 consists of 14 residues. The V and J ends lost 7 bases and 5 bases, in that order; junction bases with no gene match: 8. Germline values: CDR1 SGHDT, CDR2 YYEEEE. The variable domain in full, completed from reference TRBV5-6 and TRBJ2-5, reads DAGVTQSPTHLIKTRGQQVTLRCSPKSGHDTVSWYQQALGQGPQFIFQYYEEEERQRGNFPDRFSGHQFPNYSSELNVNALLLGDSALYLCASGYRDRGETQYFGPGTRLLVL.

J is TRBJ1-1 and V is TRBV19, with a tentative D call TRBD1 (5 bases). V was clipped by 5 bases and J by 4 bases, with 11 bases between them. The CDR3 extends over 13 amino acids. From germline, CDR1 is LNHDA and CDR2 SQIVND (reference sequence). The CDR3 sequence is CASSDGGVTEAFF. CDR3 DNA sequence: TGTGCCAGTAGTGATGGAGGGGTCACTGAAGCTTTCTTT.